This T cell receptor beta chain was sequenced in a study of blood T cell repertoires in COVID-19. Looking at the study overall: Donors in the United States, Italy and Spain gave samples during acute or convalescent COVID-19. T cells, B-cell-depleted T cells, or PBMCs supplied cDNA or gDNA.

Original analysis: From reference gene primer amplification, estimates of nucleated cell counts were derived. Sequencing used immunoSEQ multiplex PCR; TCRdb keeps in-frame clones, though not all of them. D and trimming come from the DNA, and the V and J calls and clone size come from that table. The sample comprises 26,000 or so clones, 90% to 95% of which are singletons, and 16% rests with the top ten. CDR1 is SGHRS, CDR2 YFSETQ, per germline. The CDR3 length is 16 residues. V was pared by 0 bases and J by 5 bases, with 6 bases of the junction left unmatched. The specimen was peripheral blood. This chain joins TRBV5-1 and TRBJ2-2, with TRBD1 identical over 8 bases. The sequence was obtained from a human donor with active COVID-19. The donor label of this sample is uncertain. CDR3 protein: CASSLVARQGTGELFF. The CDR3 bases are TGCGCCAGCAGCTTGGTGGCTAGACAGGGGACCGGGGAGCTGTTTTTT.